This T cell receptor beta chain was identified in a study of patients and donors after allogeneic stem cell transplantation. The germline CDR1 and CDR2 sequences are KGHSH and LQKENI. The CDR3 consists of 12 residues. V dropped 5 bases and J dropped 3 bases, with 7 bases sitting between them. MiXCR was run by TCRdb on the RT-PCR reads, yielding one entry per CDR3 protein. The sample shows more than 150,000 distinct CDR3 sequences, roughly 40% of them seen only once. The receptor comes from a human donor who was either an allogeneic HSCT recipient or a stem cell or donor lymphocyte infusion donor (not recorded which). It is not recorded whose cells these are; they may come from a transplant donor. Sequencing input: blood, either unsorted or a sorted T cell fraction (not recorded which). V usage is TRBV18 and J usage is TRBJ2-5; D unresolved. The CDR3 protein is CASSSVEETQYF. CDR3 coding DNA: TGTGCCAGCTCATCCGTTGAAGAGACCCAGTACTTC.